These 7 T cell receptor beta chains were all obtained from the same sample, sequenced in a study of T cell repertoires in cytomegalovirus infection. One entry per CDR3 protein results from TCRdb running MiXCR on the reads. Among fewer than 1,000,000 distinct CDR3 sequences listed, 30% to 40% were seen once. These receptors' targets are unknown. The source material was cultured CD8+ T cells from PBMCs, sampled from culture after CMV antigen stimulation. The receptor source for this set is a human donor in good health (CMV status not recorded). Some clones in this sample may be carry-over from other donors' samples.

The table lists this clonotype with a few counts. V gene TRBV7-9 combines with J gene TRBJ2-2, with TRBD1 identical over 10 bases. The CDR3 is 16 amino acids. Per germline, CDR1 SEHNR and CDR2 FQNEAQ (reference sequence). After removal of 5 bases from V and 7 bases from J, the junction contained 10 bases not matched to a gene. The CDR3 spells CASSPGQGVHGGELFF. The CDR3 DNA follows: TGTGCCAGCAGCCCCGGACAGGGGGTTCATGGCGGGGAGCTGTTTTTT.

The chain recombines TRBV10-2 with TRBJ1-6; D is ambiguous. V shed 2 bases and J shed 2 bases, with 13 bases lying between them. This CDR3 comprises 17 residues. Germline V gene sequence: CDR1 WSHSY, CDR2 SAAADI. CDR3 DNA: TGCGCCAGCAGTGAGAAGGTCCTCGGGCCCTATAATTCACCCCTCCACTTT. This encodes CASSEKVLGPYNSPLHF.

The chain joins TRBV6-1 to TRBJ2-7; no definite D call. Germline V gives CDR1 MNHNS, CDR2 SASEGT. CDR3 size: 15 residues. V lost 4 bases to trimming and J lost 0 bases, with 13 bases between them. CDR3 DNA: TGTGCCAGCAGTGCTCGGACGTGGAGCTCCTACGAGCAGTACGTC. Amino acid sequence: CASSARTWSSYEQYV.

This chain joins TRBV6-5 and TRBJ2-5; possibly TRBD1 for D (6 bases). CDR1 is MNHEY, CDR2 SVGAGI, per germline. This CDR3 is built from 14 residues. Trimming shortened V by 6 bases and J by 5 bases, and 16 bases separated the two germline ends. CDR3 sequence: CASRSQGFLETQYF. The CDR3 DNA is TGTGCCAGCAGGTCACAGGGCTTCCTGGAGACCCAGTACTTC.

J is TRBJ2-2 and V is TRBV25-1, with D possibly being TRBD2 (6 bases). Per the germline V gene, CDR1 is MGHDK and CDR2 is SYGVNS. There are 14 residues in the CDR3. V was cut by 2 bases and J by 7 bases, with 11 bases left in between. The CDR3 DNA follows: TGTGCCAGCAGTGAAGGCGGGGCGGGCGGGGAGCTGTTTTTT. Its protein product is CASSEGGAGGELFF.

The chain links TRBV7-9 to TRBJ2-7, with D perhaps assigned TRBD1 or TRBD2 (6 bases each). The germline V gene has CDR1 SEHNR and CDR2 FQNEAQ (reference sequence). The V end was cut by 1 base, the J end by 0 bases, with 13 bases between. This CDR3 contains 16 residues. Written as DNA, the CDR3 is TGTGCCAGCAGCTTAGAGGGGGGCGGCTACTCCTACGAGCAGTACTTC. This sequence encodes CASSLEGGGYSYEQYF.

This chain uses TRBV12-5 with TRBJ2-1; 8 nucleotides line up with TRBD2. Per the germline V gene, CDR1 is LGHNT and CDR2 is FRNRAP. CDR3 length: 17 amino acids. Losses at the gene ends were 6 bases for V and 4 bases for J; bases not matched to a gene: 14. CDR3 in amino acids: CASGLGRDSGAYNEQFF. CDR3 sequence (DNA): TGTGCTAGTGGCCTAGGGAGGGATAGCGGGGCTTACAATGAGCAGTTCTTC.